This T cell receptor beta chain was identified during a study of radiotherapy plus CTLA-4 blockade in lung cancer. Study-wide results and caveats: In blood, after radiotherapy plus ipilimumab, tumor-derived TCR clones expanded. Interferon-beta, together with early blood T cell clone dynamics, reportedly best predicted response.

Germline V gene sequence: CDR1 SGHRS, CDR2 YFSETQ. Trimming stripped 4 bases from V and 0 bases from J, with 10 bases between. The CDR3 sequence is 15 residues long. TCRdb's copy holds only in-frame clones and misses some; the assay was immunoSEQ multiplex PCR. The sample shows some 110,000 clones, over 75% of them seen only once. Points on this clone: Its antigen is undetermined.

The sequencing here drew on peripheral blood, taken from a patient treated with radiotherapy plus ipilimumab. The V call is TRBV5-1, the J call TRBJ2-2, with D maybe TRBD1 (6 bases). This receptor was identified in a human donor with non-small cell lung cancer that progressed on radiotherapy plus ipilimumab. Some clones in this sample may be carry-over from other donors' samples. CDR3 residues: CASSPGHPNTGELFF. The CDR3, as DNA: TGCGCCAGCAGCCCGGGACATCCGAACACCGGGGAGCTGTTTTTT.